The 2 T cell receptor beta chains listed next were all sequenced from one sample in a study of shared clonotypes between healthy human individuals. Measured with immunoSEQ multiplex PCR; TCRdb has only the in-frame clones, and not every one. The data hold around 1,000,000 clones, with about 72% observed a single time. The sequencing sample was made of memory CD4+ T cells from PBMCs. Indicated subset: CD45RA-negative fraction. These receptors all come from a man younger than 30 in good health. Some clones in this sample may be carry-over from other donors' samples.

V is TRBV6-1 and J is TRBJ1-4, with D tentatively TRBD1 (6 bases). V was cut by 6 bases and J by 3 bases, with 11 bases left in between. Germline assignment: CDR1 MNHNS and CDR2 SASEGT. CDR3 size: 14 residues. The CDR3 loop reads CASRMDSSNEKLFF. DNA of the CDR3: TGTGCCAGCAGGATGGACAGTTCTAATGAAAAACTGTTTTTT.

The chain is built from TRBV7-3 and TRBJ2-7; D is perhaps TRBD1 (6 bases). Germline CDR1 is SGHTA and CDR2 is FQGTGA. This CDR3 has 13 amino acids. Trimming took off 4 bases at V and 6 bases at J, with 13 bases between the two ends. In nucleotides, the CDR3 is TGTGCCAGCAGCTCCCTCAGGGGTGGCGAGCAGTACTTC. This gives the protein CASSSLRGGEQYF. The whole variable domain, remainder taken from reference TRBV7-3 and TRBJ2-7, is GAGVSQTPSNKVTEKGKYVELRCDPISGHTALYWYRQSLGQGPEFLIYFQGTGAADDSGLPNDRFFAVRPEGSVSTLKIQRTERGDSAVYLCASSSLRGGEQYFGPGTRLTVT.